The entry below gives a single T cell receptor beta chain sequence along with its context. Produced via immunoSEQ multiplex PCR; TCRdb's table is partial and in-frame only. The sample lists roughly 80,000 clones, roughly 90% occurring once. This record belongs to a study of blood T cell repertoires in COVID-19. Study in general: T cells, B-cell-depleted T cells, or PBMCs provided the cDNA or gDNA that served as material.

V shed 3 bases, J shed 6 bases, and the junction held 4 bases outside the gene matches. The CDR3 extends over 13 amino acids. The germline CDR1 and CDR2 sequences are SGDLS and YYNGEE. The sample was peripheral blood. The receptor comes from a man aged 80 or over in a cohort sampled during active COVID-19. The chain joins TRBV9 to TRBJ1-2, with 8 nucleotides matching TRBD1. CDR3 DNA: TGTGCCAGCAGCGCTGGACAGGGTAATGGCTACACCTTC. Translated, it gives CASSAGQGNGYTF.